The 24 T cell receptor beta chains listed next were all sequenced from one sample in a study of blood T cell repertoires in COVID-19. Clones were read by immunoSEQ multiplex PCR, and TCRdb kept only the in-frame ones, dropping some. The sample includes hundreds of thousands of clones, approximately 85% of them seen just once. Sequencing input: PBMCs or T cells enriched from blood (not recorded which). Receptors were obtained from a man under 40 who had recovered from COVID-19.

V gene TRBV2 combines with J gene TRBJ1-4, with 7 bases aligning to TRBD1. V gave up 8 bases and J gave up 5 bases; unmatched junction bases: 5. Germline V gene sequence: CDR1 SNHLY, CDR2 FYNNEI. CDR3 length: 13 residues. This CDR3 reads CASQRDRNEKLFF. In DNA, the CDR3 is TGTGCCAGCCAACGGGACAGAAATGAAAAACTGTTTTTT.

The CDR3 nucleotides are TGTGCCAGCGGCCTCTGGACTAACACTGAAGCTTTCTTT. It yields the protein CASGLWTNTEAFF. The gene calls are TRBV6-5 and TRBJ1-1; no clear D gene. V lost 8 bases to trimming and J lost 2 bases, with 12 bases between them. The CDR3 spans 13 residues. In germline, CDR1 is MNHEY, CDR2 SVGAGI.

This clone was detected a few times. The genes are TRBV30 and TRBJ1-6; 8 bases agree with TRBD1. With 4 bases clipped from V and 9 bases from J, the junction kept 8 bases outside the gene matches. The germline CDR1 and CDR2 sequences are GTSNPN and SVGIG (reference sequence). The CDR3 is 14 residues long. The DNA for the CDR3 is TGTGCCTGGAAATGGGGCAGGGGGCCTTCACCCCTCCACTTT. Protein: CAWKWGRGPSPLHF.

The chain recombines TRBV23-1 with TRBJ1-1; 11 nucleotides match TRBD1. TRBV23-1 is an open reading frame, and its role is uncertain. The CDR3 has 20 amino acids. The junction had 17 bases not matched to a gene; V was cut back by 0 bases and J by 5 bases. CDR3 nucleotide sequence: TGCGCCAGCAGTCAATCAGATATTCGGACAGGGGGCCTGCGAAGGACTGAAGCTTTCTTT. Amino acids: CASSQSDIRTGGLRRTEAFF.

Concerning this clone itself: The junction and the germline gene differ at one end; a read error may be behind it. The chain combines TRBV5-6 with TRBJ2-2, with 12 bases aligning to TRBD2. CDR1 is SGHDT and CDR2 is YYEEEE in the germline V gene. CDR3 size: 16 residues. The CDR3 protein is CASTLHLAGGPGELFF. CDR3 DNA sequence: TGTGCCAGCACCTTGCACCTAGCGGGGGGGCCTGGGGAGCTGTTTTTT.

The chain employs TRBV29-1 and TRBJ1-1, with 7 bases aligning to TRBD1. CDR3 size: 12 residues. V lost 6 bases, J lost 6 bases, and 7 bases stayed unmatched. Germline values: CDR1 SQVTM, CDR2 ANQGSEA. The CDR3 protein is CSVSRDRAEAFF. The CDR3 DNA sequence: TGCAGCGTCTCCCGGGACAGAGCTGAAGCTTTCTTT.

This clone was detected only once. The rearrangement joins TRBV5-1 to TRBJ1-5; perhaps TRBD1 as D (5 bases). The CDR3 length is 15 residues. Trimming pared 0 bases from V and 3 bases from J, leaving 10 bases between. Germline CDR1 reads SGHRS; CDR2 reads YFSETQ. The CDR3 region is CASSLVSGYNQPQHF. CDR3 nucleotide sequence: TGCGCCAGCAGCTTGGTTTCAGGGTACAATCAGCCCCAGCATTTT. The complete variable domain, with remaining parts taken from reference TRBV5-1 and TRBJ1-5, reads KAGVTQTPRYLIKTRGQQVTLSCSPISGHRSVSWYQQTPGQGLQFLFEYFSETQRNKGNFPGRFSGRQFSNSRSEMNVSTLELGDSALYLCASSLVSGYNQPQHFGDGTRLSIL.

The chain links TRBV7-2 to TRBJ2-5; 15 bases are shared with TRBD2. There are 18 residues in the CDR3. Unmatched junction bases numbered 9, after V lost 5 bases and J lost 2 bases. Germline assignment: CDR1 SGHTA and CDR2 FQGNSA. CDR3 region: CASSPGLAGGPRQETQYF. The CDR3 nucleotides read TGTGCCAGCAGCCCCGGACTAGCGGGGGGGCCGAGGCAAGAGACCCAGTACTTC.

CDR3 in DNA: TGCGCCAGCAGCGAAACCCGGGACAGGGTTTACAATGAGCAGTTCTTC. Translation gives CASSETRDRVYNEQFF. The V and J genes are TRBV5-1 and TRBJ2-1; 9 bases agree with TRBD1. The junction had 9 bases not matched to a gene; V was cut back by 4 bases and J by 4 bases. CDR1 is SGHRS, CDR2 YFSETQ, per germline. This CDR3 comprises 16 residues.

The count of this clone is one. V is TRBV3-1 (or the pseudogene TRBV3-2) and J is TRBJ2-5; D perhaps matches TRBD2 (6 bases). The germline gives CDR1 LGHDT, CDR2 YNNKEL (reference sequence). The length of the CDR3 is 17 residues. With 1 base removed from V and 1 base from J, the gap between germline ends came to 16 bases. The CDR3 DNA sequence: TGTGCCAGCAGCCAAGGGCGGGGTTCGGCAATCCAAGAGACCCAGTACTTC. It specifies CASSQGRGSAIQETQYF.

This clone came up a few times. J is TRBJ1-1 and V is TRBV5-5; D ambiguous. The CDR3 is made up of 13 amino acids. The V gene lost 5 bases and the J gene lost 1 base, with 9 bases spanning the gap. Germline V lookup: CDR1 SGHKS, CDR2 YYEKEE (reference sequence). The CDR3 here is CASSLPGNTEAFF. In DNA, the CDR3 is TGTGCCAGCAGTCTCCCCGGGAACACTGAAGCTTTCTTT.

V is TRBV13 and J is TRBJ2-6; no clear D. Germline V gives CDR1 PRHDT, CDR2 FYEKMQ (reference sequence). This CDR3 is 14 amino acids long. V dropped 3 bases and J dropped 5 bases, with 8 bases sitting between them. Here the CDR3 DNA reads TGTGCCAGCAGCTTTCGTGGCCGGGCCAACGTCCTGACTTTC. It translates to CASSFRGRANVLTF.

The chain employs TRBV4-1 and TRBJ2-7; 7 bases align to TRBD1. The CDR3 totals 17 residues. The junction had 15 bases not matched to a gene; V was cut back by 4 bases and J by 3 bases. Germline V gene sequence: CDR1 MGHRA, CDR2 YSYEKL. Written as DNA, the CDR3 is TGCGCCAGCAGCCCAGGGATGATGACGACAGGGTTCTACGAGCAGTACTTC. Translation: CASSPGMMTTGFYEQYF.

This sequence joins TRBV18 and TRBJ1-1; D is unresolved. CDR1 KGHSH and CDR2 LQKENI come from the germline V gene. This CDR3 comprises 12 residues. V was clipped by 0 bases and J by 8 bases, with 7 bases between them. CDR3 DNA: TGTGCCAGCTCACCACCGCCCGGGGAAGCTTTCTTT. Encoded protein: CASSPPPGEAFF.

The rearrangement links TRBV9 to TRBJ2-3, with 9 positions matching TRBD2. Germline values: CDR1 SGDLS, CDR2 YYNGEE. V shed 1 base, J shed 1 base, and the junction held 7 bases outside the gene matches. The CDR3 is made up of 17 amino acids. CDR3 sequence reads: CASSVPFSGGRTDTQYF. DNA for the CDR3: TGTGCCAGCAGCGTACCCTTTAGCGGGGGCCGCACAGATACGCAGTATTTT.

This sequence joins TRBV30 and TRBJ2-1; TRBD1 agrees at 7 bases. CDR1 and CDR2 (germline): GTSNPN, SVGIG (reference sequence). The V gene end was trimmed by 2 bases and the J gene end by 0 bases; junction bases not matched to a gene: 4. The CDR3 is 15 residues long. In DNA form, the CDR3 reads TGTGCCTGGAGTCCGGGACAGAACTCCTACAATGAGCAGTTCTTC. Translating gives CAWSPGQNSYNEQFF.

V and J are TRBV9 and TRBJ1-5, with no clear D. V lost 4 bases and J 3 bases, leaving 20 bases between the germline ends. The length of the CDR3 is 17 residues. Germline V CDR1 and CDR2: SGDLS, YYNGEE. CDR3 protein: CASSSRSMKSANQPQHF. CDR3 DNA sequence: TGTGCCAGCAGCTCCCGTAGTATGAAGAGCGCCAATCAGCCCCAGCATTTT.

The V gene is TRBV2, the J gene TRBJ2-5; D may be TRBD2 (6 bases). V lost 0 bases and J lost 0, with 11 bases in between. The length of the CDR3 is 16 residues. From germline, CDR1 is SNHLY and CDR2 FYNNEI. This CDR3 is CASSEARRGYQETQYF. The CDR3 bases are TGTGCCAGCAGTGAAGCGCGGCGGGGCTACCAAGAGACCCAGTACTTC.

The J gene is TRBJ2-5, the V gene TRBV5-4; 7 bases fit TRBD1. The V segment lost 2 bases and the J segment 5 bases; nucleotides outside the gene matches: 6. Germline lookup yields CDR1 SGHNT and CDR2 YYREEE (reference sequence). The CDR3 runs to 14 residues. The DNA of the CDR3 is TGTGCCAGCAGCTTAAGACAGGGTTTGGAGACCCAGTACTTC. As protein: CASSLRQGLETQYF.

The genes are TRBV5-6 and TRBJ2-2, with D unclear. Germline loops: CDR1 SGHDT, CDR2 YYEEEE. Trimming removed 5 bases at V and 3 bases at J, with 8 bases between. This CDR3 is 13 amino acids long. The CDR3: CASSSLYTGELFF. CDR3 nucleotides: TGTGCCAGCAGTTCCCTGTACACCGGGGAGCTGTTTTTT. The full variable domain, in which reference TRBV5-6 and TRBJ2-2 provide the parts outside the CDR3, is DAGVTQSPTHLIKTRGQQVTLRCSPKSGHDTVSWYQQALGQGPQFIFQYYEEEERQRGNFPDRFSGHQFPNYSSELNVNALLLGDSALYLCASSSLYTGELFFGEGSRLTVL.

This sequence joins TRBV5-4 and TRBJ1-2; 7 bases are shared with TRBD1. The V gene's germline CDR1 is SGHNT and CDR2 YYREEE (reference sequence). Losses at the gene ends were 5 bases for V and 2 bases for J; bases not matched to a gene: 3. The CDR3 extends over 13 amino acids. This CDR3 reads CASRGDSNYGYTF. CDR3 DNA sequence: TGTGCCAGCAGGGGGGACAGCAACTATGGCTACACCTTC. Filled out from reference TRBV5-4 and TRBJ1-2, the complete variable domain reads ETGVTQSPTHLIKTRGQQVTLRCSSQSGHNTVSWYQQALGQGPQFIFQYYREEENGRGNFPPRFSGLQFPNYSSELNVNALELDDSALYLCASRGDSNYGYTFGSGTRLTVV.

The chain joins TRBV4-2 to TRBJ2-3, with 10 bases aligning to TRBD2. The germline V gene encodes CDR1 LGHNA and CDR2 YNFKEQ. The CDR3 is 16 residues long. V lost 4 bases and J lost 5; bases outside the gene matches: 9. Here the CDR3 reads CASSPSHSGGIDTQYF. The CDR3 DNA reads TGTGCCAGCAGCCCTTCCCATAGCGGGGGGATAGATACGCAGTATTTT.

This clone was seen more than once but under ten times. The chain combines TRBV5-1 with TRBJ1-2; 10 nucleotides line up with TRBD1. Germline CDR1 reads SGHRS; CDR2 reads YFSETQ. Unmatched junction bases numbered 6, after V lost 2 bases and J lost 8 bases. This CDR3 region has 14 residues. CDR3 loop: CASSFGTGAEGYTF. CDR3 in DNA: TGCGCCAGCAGCTTCGGGACAGGGGCGGAAGGCTACACCTTC.

V is TRBV6-2 or TRBV6-3 and J is TRBJ1-2, with unresolved D. V lost 2 bases and J lost 8, with 9 bases in between. This CDR3 is built from 12 residues. Germline V CDR1 and CDR2: MNHEY, SVGEGT. The CDR3 DNA reads TGTGCCAGCAGTTACAAGGGCGGGGGCTACACCTTC. The encoded protein is CASSYKGGGYTF.